Below, 3 T cell receptor beta chains from the same sample are listed, as sequenced in a study of T cell responses to AZD1222 COVID-19 vaccine. Profiling relied on immunoSEQ multiplex PCR, and the TCRdb table lists in-frame clones only, not all of them. The sample holds some 110,000 clones, around 91% seen once. Source: peripheral blood, taken 28 days after the second AZD1222 dose. These receptors were taken from an adult who received the AZD1222 COVID-19 vaccine.

The V and J genes are TRBV3-1 (or the pseudogene TRBV3-2) and TRBJ2-3, with no clear D. The CDR3 has 12 residues. Deletions cut 3 bases from V and 1 base from J, with 2 bases between. Germline V gives CDR1 LGHDT, CDR2 YNNKEL (reference sequence). The CDR3 is CASSQGTDTQYF. The CDR3 bases are TGTGCCAGCAGCCAGGGCACAGATACGCAGTATTTT.

This clone has just one count. V usage is TRBV9 and J usage is TRBJ2-7, with D tentatively TRBD1 (5 bases). V was shortened by 0 bases and J by 5 bases, with 12 bases between the two germline ends. CDR1 is SGDLS and CDR2 is YYNGEE in the germline V gene. This CDR3 has 14 residues. The CDR3 reads CASSVDWTPNEQYF. In nucleotides, the CDR3 is TGTGCCAGCAGCGTAGACTGGACACCTAACGAGCAGTACTTC.

The V call is TRBV7-3, the J call TRBJ2-7, with D tentatively TRBD1 or TRBD2 (7 bases each). V lost 3 bases and J lost 5, with 20 bases in between. CDR3 size: 16 residues. CDR1 is SGHTA and CDR2 is FQGTGA in the germline V gene. In DNA form, the CDR3 reads TGTGCCAGCAGCTTGGGGGGGCCGACAGGGCTCAACGAGCAGTACTTC. Its protein is CASSLGGPTGLNEQYF.